The clone carrying this T cell receptor beta chain was seen only a few times. What it recognizes is unknown. These data originate in a study of early T cells in non-severe SARS-CoV-2 infection. The study, taken as a whole, reports: VDJdb matching, biased toward anti-spike CD8 responses, missed private and CD4 specificities.

In TCRdb, the 5' RACE reads were re-called with MiXCR into one record per CDR3 protein. The sample yields tens of thousands of distinct CDR3 sequences, around 10% seen once. This TCR was sampled from an adult who was a healthcare worker with PCR-confirmed SARS-CoV-2 infection or an uninfected control (not recorded which). Sequenced material: whole blood, taken at baseline.

CDR3 in amino acids: CASRNNEQFF. DNA for the CDR3: TGTGCCAGTAGAAACAATGAGCAGTTCTTC. This rearrangement joins TRBV28 to TRBJ2-1, with unresolved D. The V gene lost 9 bases and the J gene lost 5 bases, with 5 bases spanning the gap. This CDR3 is built from 10 residues. Germline values: CDR1 MDHEN, CDR2 SYDVKM. The entire variable domain, with the rest obtained from reference TRBV28 and TRBJ2-1, is as follows: DVKVTQSSRYLVKRTGEKVFLECVQDMDHENMFWYRQDPGLGLRLIYFSYDVKMKEKGDIPEGYSVSREKKERFSLILESASTNQTSMYLCASRNNEQFFGPGTRLTVL.